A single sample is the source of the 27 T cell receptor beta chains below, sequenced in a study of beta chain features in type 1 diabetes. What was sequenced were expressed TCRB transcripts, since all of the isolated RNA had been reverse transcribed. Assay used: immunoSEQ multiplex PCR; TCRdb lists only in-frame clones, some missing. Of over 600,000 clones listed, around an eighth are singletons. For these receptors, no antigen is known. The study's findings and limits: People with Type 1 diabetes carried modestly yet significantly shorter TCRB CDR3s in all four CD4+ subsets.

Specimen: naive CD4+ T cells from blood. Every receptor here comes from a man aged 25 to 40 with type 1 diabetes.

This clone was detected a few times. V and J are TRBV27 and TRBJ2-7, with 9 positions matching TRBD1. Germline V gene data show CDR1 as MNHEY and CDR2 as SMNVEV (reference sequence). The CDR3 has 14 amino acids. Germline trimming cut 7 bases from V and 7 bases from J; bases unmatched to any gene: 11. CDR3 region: CASTRDRELSEQYF. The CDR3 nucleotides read TGTGCCAGCACCCGGGACAGGGAGCTTTCTGAGCAGTACTTC.

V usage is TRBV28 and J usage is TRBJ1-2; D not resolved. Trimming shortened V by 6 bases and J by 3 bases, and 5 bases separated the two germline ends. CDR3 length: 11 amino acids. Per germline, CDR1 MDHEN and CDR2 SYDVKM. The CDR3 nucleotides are TGTGCCAGCAGGACGGACTATGGCTACACCTTC. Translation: CASRTDYGYTF.

The CDR3 nucleotides read TGTGCCAGCAGCTTAGAGGACAAAAACATTCAGTACTTC. Protein: CASSLEDKNIQYF. J is TRBJ2-4 and V is TRBV7-9, with D uncertain. The germline V and J ends were trimmed by 1 base and 3 bases, with 4 bases remaining between them. The CDR3 consists of 13 residues. Germline V CDR1 and CDR2: SEHNR, FQNEAQ (reference sequence).

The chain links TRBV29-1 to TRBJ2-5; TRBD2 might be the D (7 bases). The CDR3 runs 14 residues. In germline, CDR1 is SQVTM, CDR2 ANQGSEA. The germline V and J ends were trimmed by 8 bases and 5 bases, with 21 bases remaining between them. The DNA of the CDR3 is TGCAGCCTCTCCCCCGGGGGGCGAGGCGAGACCCAGTACTTC. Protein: CSLSPGGRGETQYF.

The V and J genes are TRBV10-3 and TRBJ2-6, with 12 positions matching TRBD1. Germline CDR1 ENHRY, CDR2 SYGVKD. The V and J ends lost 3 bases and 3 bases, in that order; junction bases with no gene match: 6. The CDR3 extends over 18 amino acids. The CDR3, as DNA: TGTGCCATCAGTGATTTGGGACAGGGGGCGTATGGGGCCAACGTCCTGACTTTC. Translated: CAISDLGQGAYGANVLTF.

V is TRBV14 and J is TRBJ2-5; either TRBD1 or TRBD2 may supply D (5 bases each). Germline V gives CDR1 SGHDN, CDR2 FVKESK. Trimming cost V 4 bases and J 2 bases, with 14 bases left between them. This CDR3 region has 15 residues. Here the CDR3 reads CASSPPGTAQETQYF. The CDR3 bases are TGTGCCAGCAGCCCTCCCGGGACGGCACAAGAGACCCAGTACTTC.

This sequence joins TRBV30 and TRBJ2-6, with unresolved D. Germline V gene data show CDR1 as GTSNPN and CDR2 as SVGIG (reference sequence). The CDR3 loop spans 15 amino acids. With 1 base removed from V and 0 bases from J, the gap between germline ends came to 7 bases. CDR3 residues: CAWSGKDSGANVLTF. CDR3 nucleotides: TGTGCCTGGAGTGGGAAAGACTCTGGGGCCAACGTCCTGACTTTC.

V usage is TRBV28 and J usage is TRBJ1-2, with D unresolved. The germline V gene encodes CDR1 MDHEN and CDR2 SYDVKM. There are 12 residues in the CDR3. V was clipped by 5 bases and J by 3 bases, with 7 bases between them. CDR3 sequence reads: CASSPLYYGYTF. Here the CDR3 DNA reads TGTGCCAGCAGTCCCTTATACTATGGCTACACCTTC.

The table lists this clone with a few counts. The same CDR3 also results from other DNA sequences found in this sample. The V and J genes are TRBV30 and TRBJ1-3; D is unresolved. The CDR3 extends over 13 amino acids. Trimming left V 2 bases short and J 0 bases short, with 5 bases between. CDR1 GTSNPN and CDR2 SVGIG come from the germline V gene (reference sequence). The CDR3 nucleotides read TGTGCCTGGAGTTTGGGCTCTGGAAACACCATATATTTT. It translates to CAWSLGSGNTIYF. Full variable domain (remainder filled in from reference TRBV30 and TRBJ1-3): SQTIHQWPATLVQPVGSPLSLECTVEGTSNPNLYWYRQAAGRGLQLLFYSVGIGQISSEVPQNLSASRPQDRQFILSSKKLLLSDSGFYLCAWSLGSGNTIYFGEGSWLTVV.

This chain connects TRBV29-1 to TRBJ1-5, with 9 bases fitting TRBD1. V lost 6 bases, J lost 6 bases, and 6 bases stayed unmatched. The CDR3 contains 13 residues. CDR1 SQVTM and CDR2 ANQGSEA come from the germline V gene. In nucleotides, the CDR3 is TGCAGCGTGAGGACAGGGGAGAGTCAGCCCCAGCATTTT. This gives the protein CSVRTGESQPQHF.

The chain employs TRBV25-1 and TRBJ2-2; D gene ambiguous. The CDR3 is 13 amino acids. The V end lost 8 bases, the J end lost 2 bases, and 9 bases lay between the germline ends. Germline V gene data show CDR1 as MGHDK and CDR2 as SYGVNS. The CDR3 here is CASEAINTGELFF. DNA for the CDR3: TGTGCCAGCGAAGCGATTAACACCGGGGAGCTGTTTTTT. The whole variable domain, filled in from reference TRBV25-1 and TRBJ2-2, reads EADIYQTPRYLVIGTGKKITLECSQTMGHDKMYWYQQDPGMELHLIHYSYGVNSTEKGDLSSESTVSRIRTEHFPLTLESARPSHTSQYLCASEAINTGELFFGEGSRLTVL.

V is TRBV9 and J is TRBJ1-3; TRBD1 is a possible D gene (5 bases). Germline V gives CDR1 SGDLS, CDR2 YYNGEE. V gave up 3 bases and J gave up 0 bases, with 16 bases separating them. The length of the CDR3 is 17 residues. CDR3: CASSAYTGTASGNTIYF. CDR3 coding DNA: TGTGCCAGCAGCGCCTATACCGGGACCGCCTCTGGAAACACCATATATTTT.

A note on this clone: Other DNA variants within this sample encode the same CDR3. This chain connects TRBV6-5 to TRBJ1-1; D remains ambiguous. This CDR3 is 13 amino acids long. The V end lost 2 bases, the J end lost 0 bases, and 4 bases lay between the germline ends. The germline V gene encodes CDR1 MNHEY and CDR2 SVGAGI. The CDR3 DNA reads TGTGCCAGCAGTTACAGGGTGAACACTGAAGCTTTCTTT. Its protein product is CASSYRVNTEAFF.

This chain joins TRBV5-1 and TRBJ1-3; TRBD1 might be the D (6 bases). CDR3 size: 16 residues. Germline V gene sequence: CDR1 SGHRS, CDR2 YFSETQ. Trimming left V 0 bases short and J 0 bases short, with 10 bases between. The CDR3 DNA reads TGCGCCAGCAGCTTGGATGGACAGCCCTCTGGAAACACCATATATTTT. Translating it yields CASSLDGQPSGNTIYF.

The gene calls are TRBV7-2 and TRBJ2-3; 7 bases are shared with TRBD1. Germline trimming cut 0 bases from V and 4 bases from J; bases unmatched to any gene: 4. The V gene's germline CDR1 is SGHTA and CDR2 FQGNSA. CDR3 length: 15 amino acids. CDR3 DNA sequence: TGTGCCAGCAGCTTAGCGCGAGGGGGCCCAGATACGCAGTATTTT. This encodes CASSLARGGPDTQYF.

CDR3 nucleotides: TGTGCCAGCTCACGAAGGTCGGGACCCTCCTACAATGAGCAGTTCTTC. Amino acid sequence: CASSRRSGPSYNEQFF. This chain links TRBV18 with TRBJ2-1; D tentatively fits TRBD1 or TRBD2 (5 bases each). The ends were cut back, 4 bases at V and 0 bases at J, with 13 bases in the middle. Germline CDR1 KGHSH, CDR2 LQKENI. CDR3 length: 16 residues.

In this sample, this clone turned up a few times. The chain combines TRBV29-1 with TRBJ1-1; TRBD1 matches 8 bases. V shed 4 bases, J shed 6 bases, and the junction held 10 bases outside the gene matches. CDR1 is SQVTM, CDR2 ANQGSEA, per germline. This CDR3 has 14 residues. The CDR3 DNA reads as TGCAGCGTTGCGAGGGTACAGGGGGTCTCTGAAGCTTTCTTT. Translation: CSVARVQGVSEAFF.

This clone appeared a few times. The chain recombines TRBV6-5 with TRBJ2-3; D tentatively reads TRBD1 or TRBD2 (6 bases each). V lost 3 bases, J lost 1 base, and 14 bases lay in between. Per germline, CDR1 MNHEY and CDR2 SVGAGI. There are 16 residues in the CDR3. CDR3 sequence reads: CASSYYTGAGTDTQYF. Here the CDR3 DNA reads TGTGCCAGCAGTTATTACACGGGGGCGGGCACAGATACGCAGTATTTT.

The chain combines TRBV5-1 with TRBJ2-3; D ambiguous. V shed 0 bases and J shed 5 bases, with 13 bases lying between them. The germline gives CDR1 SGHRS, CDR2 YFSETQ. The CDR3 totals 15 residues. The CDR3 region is CASSLVGLIEDTQYF. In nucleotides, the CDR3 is TGCGCCAGCAGCTTGGTCGGATTGATAGAAGATACGCAGTATTTT.

The DNA for the CDR3 is TGTGCCAGCAGCAGGTGGGGTGGTGACACCGGGGAGCTGTTTTTT. It yields the protein CASSRWGGDTGELFF. The chain employs TRBV7-8 and TRBJ2-2; D is undetermined. The CDR3 loop spans 15 amino acids. CDR1 is SGHVS, CDR2 FQNEAQ, per germline. V lost 5 bases to trimming and J lost 3 bases, with 13 bases between them.

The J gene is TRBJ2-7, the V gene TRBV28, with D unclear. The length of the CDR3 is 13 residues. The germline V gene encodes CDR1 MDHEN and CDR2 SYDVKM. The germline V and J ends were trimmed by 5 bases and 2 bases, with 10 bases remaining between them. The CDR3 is CASSTDTPYEQYF. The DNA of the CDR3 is TGTGCCAGCAGTACTGACACACCCTACGAGCAGTACTTC. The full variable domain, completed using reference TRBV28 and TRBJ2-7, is DVKVTQSSRYLVKRTGEKVFLECVQDMDHENMFWYRQDPGLGLRLIYFSYDVKMKEKGDIPEGYSVSREKKERFSLILESASTNQTSMYLCASSTDTPYEQYFGPGTRLTVT.

CDR3 protein: CASSPPGTGKGNEQFF. The DNA of the CDR3 is TGTGCCAGCTCACCACCCGGGACGGGAAAGGGCAATGAGCAGTTCTTC. This chain joins TRBV18 and TRBJ2-1, with D perhaps TRBD1 or TRBD2 (5 bases each). Between the trimmed V and J ends, which lost 0 bases and 6 bases, there was a span of 15 bases. Germline assignment: CDR1 KGHSH and CDR2 LQKENI. This CDR3 region has 16 residues.

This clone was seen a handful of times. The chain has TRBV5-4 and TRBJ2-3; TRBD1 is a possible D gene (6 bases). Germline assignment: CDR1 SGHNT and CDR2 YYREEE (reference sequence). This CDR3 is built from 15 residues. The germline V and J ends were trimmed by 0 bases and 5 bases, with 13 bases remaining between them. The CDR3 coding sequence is TGTGCCAGCAGCTTGGGTGTGGGGGCTGGAGATACGCAGTATTTT. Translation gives CASSLGVGAGDTQYF.

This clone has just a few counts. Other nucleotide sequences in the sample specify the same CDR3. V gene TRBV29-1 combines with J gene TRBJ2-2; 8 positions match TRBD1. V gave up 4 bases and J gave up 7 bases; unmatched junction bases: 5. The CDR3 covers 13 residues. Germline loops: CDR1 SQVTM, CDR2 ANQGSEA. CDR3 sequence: CSVVQGAGGELFF. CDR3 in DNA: TGCAGCGTTGTCCAGGGGGCCGGCGGGGAGCTGTTTTTT.

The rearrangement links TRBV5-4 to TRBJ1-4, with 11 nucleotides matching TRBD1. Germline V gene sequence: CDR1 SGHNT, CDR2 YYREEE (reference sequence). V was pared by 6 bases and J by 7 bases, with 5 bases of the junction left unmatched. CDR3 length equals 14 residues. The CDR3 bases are TGTGCCAGCACCAGGACAGGGGGCGTTGAAAAACTGTTTTTT. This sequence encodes CASTRTGGVEKLFF.

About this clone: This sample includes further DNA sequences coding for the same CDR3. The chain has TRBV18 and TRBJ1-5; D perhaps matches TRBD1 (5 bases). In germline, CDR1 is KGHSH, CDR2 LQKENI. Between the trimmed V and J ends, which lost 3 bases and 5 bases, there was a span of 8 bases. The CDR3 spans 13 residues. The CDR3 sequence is CASSPGQDQPQHF. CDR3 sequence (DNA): TGTGCCAGCTCACCGGGGCAGGATCAGCCCCAGCATTTT.

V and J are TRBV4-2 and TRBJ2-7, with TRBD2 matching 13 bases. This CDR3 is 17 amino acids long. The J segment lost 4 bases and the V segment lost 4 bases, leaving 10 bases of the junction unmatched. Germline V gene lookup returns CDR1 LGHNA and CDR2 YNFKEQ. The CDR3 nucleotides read TGTGCCAGCAGCCTTGGACTAGCGGGGGCCCAAGGGTACGAGCAGTACTTC. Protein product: CASSLGLAGAQGYEQYF.